This note documents a single T cell receptor (beta chain) sequence. What it recognizes is unknown. The data belong to a study of response to subunit inactivated influenza vaccine. Findings and caveats of the study: Authors suggested each seasonal flu vaccination may recruit only limited numbers of new T cells.

A single record per CDR3 protein comes from TCRdb applying MiXCR to the RT-PCR reads. Here the sample spans a few hundred thousand distinct CDR3 sequences, roughly a fifth being singletons. Per germline, CDR1 MNHNS and CDR2 SASEGT. The CDR3 spans 14 residues. V lost 6 bases, J lost 1 base, and 12 bases lay in between. V and J are TRBV6-1 and TRBJ1-1; D unclear. Sequenced material: PBMCs from blood, taken less than 22 months after vaccination. The source of this sequence is a man between 50 and 75 years old who received an inactivated influenza vaccine. In DNA form, the CDR3 reads TGTGCCAGCAGCATCAGGTGGAGGAACACTGAAGCTTTCTTT. This gives the protein CASSIRWRNTEAFF.